This T cell receptor beta chain was sequenced during a study of CD8 T cells in ankylosing spondylitis. Preparation of TCR beta libraries was done by quantitative 5'-RACE with molecular barcodes. From the 5' RACE reads, TCRdb called clonotypes with MiXCR, one entry per CDR3 protein. Counted here are around 440,000 distinct CDR3 sequences, roughly 15% occurring once; the ten biggest clones make up approximately 0.97%. Broader study findings: Certain motif variants had earlier been reported in reactive arthritis synovial fluid and blood. Characteristic of ankylosing spondylitis blood, it appeared, was a TCR beta motif comprising several highly homologous variants.

This clonotype was seen a single time. Its antigen is currently unknown. The CDR3 loop spans 14 amino acids. Looked up from germline, CDR1 is LNHDA and CDR2 is SQIVND (reference sequence). The V gene lost 7 bases and the J gene lost 1 base, with 10 bases spanning the gap. Sequenced input: blood, either unsorted or a sorted T cell fraction (not recorded which). The chain employs TRBV19 and TRBJ2-2; a possible D gene is TRBD2 (6 bases). The sequence derives from a male donor with ankylosing spondylitis. The CDR3 DNA reads as TGTGCCAGTACGGGCGGGAAGAACACCGGGGAGCTGTTTTTT. As protein: CASTGGKNTGELFF.